These 26 T cell receptor beta chains originate from one sample sequenced in a study of lymphopenia after photon versus proton radiotherapy. Sequenced by immunoSEQ multiplex PCR; TCRdb stores in-frame clones only, minus some. The data show roughly 150,000 clones, approximately 90% seen once. Sample: peripheral blood, taken from a patient treated with photon-based radiotherapy. These receptor sequences come from a man between 50 and 59 years old with gastric cancer.

The CDR3, as DNA: TGTGCCGTCCGGACAGGCGGCACAGATACGCAGTATTTT. It yields the protein CAVRTGGTDTQYF. This chain uses TRBV6-5 with TRBJ2-3; 7 bases fit TRBD1. The CDR3 consists of 13 residues. Germline V CDR1 and CDR2: MNHEY, SVGAGI. V was pared by 11 bases and J by 1 base, with 6 bases of the junction left unmatched.

J is TRBJ2-7 and V is TRBV27; D is perhaps TRBD2 (5 bases). Trimming removed 2 bases from V and 5 bases from J, with 10 bases in between. Germline loops: CDR1 MNHEY, CDR2 SMNVEV (reference sequence). CDR3 size: 13 residues. The CDR3 nucleotides read TGTGCCAGCAGTTTAGGTGCGGGTGACGAGCAGTACTTC. This sequence encodes CASSLGAGDEQYF.

The CDR3 nucleotides read TGTGCCAGCAGCACGGGACTAGCGGGATACGAGCAGTACTTC. Its protein product is CASSTGLAGYEQYF. The chain joins TRBV5-4 to TRBJ2-7, with 13 bases fitting TRBD2. The trim removed 4 bases at V and 4 bases at J, leaving 2 bases unmatched. This CDR3 has 14 residues. Per the germline V gene, CDR1 is SGHNT and CDR2 is YYREEE (reference sequence). Full variable domain (remainder filled in from reference TRBV5-4 and TRBJ2-7): ETGVTQSPTHLIKTRGQQVTLRCSSQSGHNTVSWYQQALGQGPQFIFQYYREEENGRGNFPPRFSGLQFPNYSSELNVNALELDDSALYLCASSTGLAGYEQYFGPGTRLTVT.

J is TRBJ2-3 and V is TRBV4-3; D gene ambiguous. Looked up from germline, CDR1 is LGHNA and CDR2 is YSLEER. Trimming cost V 4 bases and J 4 bases, with 21 bases left between them. The CDR3 covers 17 residues. The DNA for the CDR3 is TGCGCCAGCAGCCGGTCCTTCTCGAACACTCCACCAGATACGCAGTATTTT. This translates into CASSRSFSNTPPDTQYF.

The chain joins TRBV7-9 to TRBJ1-1, with TRBD1 matching over 9 bases. J was trimmed by 7 bases and V by 6 bases; bases with no gene match: 6. The CDR3 consists of 13 residues. Germline V gives CDR1 SEHNR, CDR2 FQNEAQ (reference sequence). DNA of the CDR3: TGTGCCAGCAGGGTTACAGGGGGCAGTGAAGCTTTCTTT. Translating it yields CASRVTGGSEAFF. The variable domain in full, with the rest retrieved from reference TRBV7-9 and TRBJ1-1, is DTGVSQNPRHKITKRGQNVTFRCDPISEHNRLYWYRQTLGQGPEFLTYFQNEAQLEKSRLLSDRFSAERPKGSFSTLEIQRTEQGDSAMYLCASRVTGGSEAFFGQGTRLTVV.

The table lists this clone with many counts. The J gene is TRBJ1-5, the V gene TRBV6-5; weak D call: TRBD1 (5 bases). Germline V gene data show CDR1 as MNHEY and CDR2 as SVGAGI. CDR3 length: 14 amino acids. The ends were cut back, 8 bases at V and 6 bases at J, with 17 bases in the middle. CDR3 bases: TGTGCCAGCTCCGTTATGGATGGGGGTCAGCCCCAGCATTTT. It encodes CASSVMDGGQPQHF.

The chain carries TRBV29-1 and TRBJ2-3, with 10 positions matching TRBD2. Unmatched junction bases numbered 6, after V lost 7 bases and J lost 2 bases. Germline CDR1 and CDR2: SQVTM and ANQGSEA. CDR3 size: 14 residues. The CDR3 DNA follows: TGCAGCGCCCCGACTAGCGGGTTCACAGATACGCAGTATTTT. Its protein product is CSAPTSGFTDTQYF.

This chain joins TRBV15 and TRBJ2-2; no definite D call. Germline V lookup: CDR1 LNHNV, CDR2 YYDKDF (reference sequence). Trimming pared 1 base from V and 7 bases from J, leaving 7 bases between. The CDR3 is 13 amino acids. The CDR3 DNA reads TGTGCCACCAGCAGAGTGGGCTTCGGGGAGCTGTTTTTT. It encodes CATSRVGFGELFF.

The chain uses TRBV19 and TRBJ2-1, with 7 positions matching TRBD2. CDR3 length: 14 residues. CDR1 is LNHDA and CDR2 is SQIVND in the germline V gene (reference sequence). V gave up 4 bases and J gave up 2 bases; unmatched junction bases: 2. The CDR3 DNA is TGTGCCAGTAGTACTAGCGGCGCCTACAATGAGCAGTTCTTC. Translated: CASSTSGAYNEQFF.

This chain uses TRBV18 with TRBJ1-4, with 7 bases aligning to TRBD1. V lost 3 bases and J lost 4; bases outside the gene matches: 5. Looked up from germline, CDR1 is KGHSH and CDR2 is LQKENI. The CDR3 is made up of 15 amino acids. In nucleotides, the CDR3 is TGTGCCAGCTCACCTGTGGGACAGATTAATGAAAAACTGTTTTTT. Its protein product is CASSPVGQINEKLFF.

V gene TRBV25-1 combines with J gene TRBJ2-6, with 8 bases aligning to TRBD1. The CDR3 spans 16 residues. Germline V gives CDR1 MGHDK, CDR2 SYGVNS. Trimming took 2 bases from V and 13 from J; bases not matched to a gene: 13. The DNA for the CDR3 is TGTGCCAGCAGTGAAGAGGGACAGGTCCCCGCCGGGGTCCTGACTTTC. Translating gives CASSEEGQVPAGVLTF.

J is TRBJ2-3 and V is TRBV11-2; possible D gene TRBD1, 6 bases. CDR1 is SGHAT, CDR2 FQNNGV, per germline. V shed 4 bases and J shed 3 bases, with 14 bases lying between them. CDR3 length: 15 amino acids. The CDR3 bases are TGTGCCAGCAGCTCACAGGGAAGAGGAACAGATACGCAGTATTTT. It codes for CASSSQGRGTDTQYF.

This clone was seen once. The V gene is TRBV29-1, the J gene TRBJ2-3, with 14 bases that match TRBD2. The germline V gene has CDR1 SQVTM and CDR2 ANQGSEA. V trimming: 6 bases; J trimming: 8 bases; junction bases outside the gene matches: 7. The CDR3 is 14 residues long. The CDR3: CSVGLAGGDGTQYF. CDR3 coding DNA: TGCAGCGTCGGACTAGCGGGAGGAGATGGTACGCAGTATTTT.

This chain uses TRBV19 with TRBJ2-1; 12 bases map to TRBD1. Germline assignment: CDR1 LNHDA and CDR2 SQIVND (reference sequence). V dropped 4 bases and J dropped 6; count of bases not matched to a gene: 7. This CDR3 spans 16 amino acids. The CDR3 DNA is TGTGCCAGTAGTAGGAGGGACAGGGGGCTGGGCAATGAGCAGTTCTTC. It specifies CASSRRDRGLGNEQFF.

The chain carries TRBV7-9 and TRBJ2-7, with D perhaps being TRBD1 or TRBD2 (5 bases each). The CDR3 contains 12 residues. Germline CDR1 SEHNR, CDR2 FQNEAQ (reference sequence). The V end was cut by 1 base, the J end by 6 bases, with 7 bases between. CDR3 region: CASSLGGTEQYF. DNA for the CDR3: TGTGCCAGCAGCTTAGGGGGGACCGAGCAGTACTTC.

This clone appeared a single time. The chain is built from TRBV28 and TRBJ2-7; TRBD1 is a possible D gene (6 bases). Germline V gene data show CDR1 as MDHEN and CDR2 as SYDVKM. The CDR3 contains 15 residues. Trimming left V 4 bases short and J 1 base short, with 14 bases between. The CDR3 coding sequence is TGTGCCAGCAGTTCAATGGACAGCCTTTCCTACGAGCAGTACTTC. It codes for CASSSMDSLSYEQYF.

This chain connects TRBV6-6 to TRBJ1-1; D is ambiguous. Germline CDR1 MNHNY, CDR2 SVGAGI (reference sequence). Between the trimmed V and J ends, which lost 6 bases and 2 bases, there was a span of 13 bases. This CDR3 spans 14 amino acids. The chain's CDR3 is CASSHQTPNTEAFF. Written as DNA, the CDR3 is TGTGCCAGCAGCCACCAAACACCCAACACTGAAGCTTTCTTT.

The gene calls are TRBV5-1 and TRBJ2-7; 13 positions agree with TRBD2. This CDR3 region has 16 residues. J lost 6 bases, V lost 3 bases, and 9 bases had no gene match. Germline V gene data show CDR1 as SGHRS and CDR2 as YFSETQ. The CDR3 protein is CASSWGKLAGGVEQYF. In DNA, the CDR3 is TGCGCCAGCAGCTGGGGGAAACTAGCGGGAGGGGTCGAGCAGTACTTC.

The V and J genes are TRBV6-6 and TRBJ2-1; D tentatively fits TRBD1 or TRBD2 (6 bases each). This CDR3 has 14 residues. V was trimmed by 4 bases and J by 6 bases, leaving 13 bases between them. CDR1 is MNHNY, CDR2 SVGAGI, per germline (reference sequence). The CDR3 loop reads CASSLGGRSNEQFF. The CDR3 coding sequence is TGTGCCAGCAGTTTAGGGGGGCGATCCAATGAGCAGTTCTTC.

V is TRBV14 and J is TRBJ1-1, with D possibly TRBD1 on 5 matching bases. This CDR3 spans 14 amino acids. Deletions cut 4 bases from V and 2 bases from J, with 11 bases between. The germline V gene has CDR1 SGHDN and CDR2 FVKESK. The CDR3 sequence is CASSPRGANTEAFF. The CDR3 DNA follows: TGTGCCAGCAGCCCGAGAGGGGCCAACACTGAAGCTTTCTTT.

This clone came up once. The V and J genes are TRBV7-8 and TRBJ2-2, with unresolved D. Germline CDR1 SGHVS, CDR2 FQNEAQ. The CDR3 has 15 residues. V shed 1 base and J shed 4 bases, with 10 bases lying between them. The CDR3 loop reads CASSLGSGGTGELFF. The DNA of the CDR3 is TGTGCCAGCAGCTTAGGGTCAGGCGGCACCGGGGAGCTGTTTTTT.

This chain joins TRBV7-9 and TRBJ2-4; D uncertain. The V gene lost 4 bases and the J gene lost 9 bases, with 13 bases spanning the gap. Germline V CDR1 and CDR2: SEHNR, FQNEAQ (reference sequence). The CDR3 is 13 residues long. The CDR3 reads CASSSESSAIQYF. In DNA, the CDR3 is TGTGCCAGCAGCTCCGAGAGTTCCGCCATTCAGTACTTC.

The chain has TRBV7-6 and TRBJ2-1; D may be TRBD1 or TRBD2 (6 bases each). Trimming cost V 1 base and J 3 bases, with 13 bases left between them. Per the germline V gene, CDR1 is SGHVS and CDR2 is FNYEAQ. The CDR3 is made up of 16 amino acids. The CDR3 here is CASSLGRGALYNEQFF. CDR3 nucleotides: TGTGCCAGCAGCTTAGGGAGGGGGGCACTCTACAATGAGCAGTTCTTC. Supplemented by reference TRBV7-6 and TRBJ2-1, the full variable domain reads GAGVSQSPRYKVTKRGQDVALRCDPISGHVSLYWYRQALGQGPEFLTYFNYEAQQDKSGLPNDRFSAERPEGSISTLTIQRTEQRDSAMYRCASSLGRGALYNEQFFGPGTRLTVL.

The gene calls are TRBV6-5 and TRBJ2-7; 11 nucleotides match TRBD1. Germline V gene lookup returns CDR1 MNHEY and CDR2 SVGAGI. CDR3 size: 14 residues. V shed 6 bases and J 4 bases; nucleotides not matched to a gene: 5. CDR3 region: CASRLDRGQYEQYF. The CDR3 nucleotides read TGTGCCAGCAGATTGGACAGGGGGCAGTACGAGCAGTACTTC.

This rearrangement joins TRBV6-6 to TRBJ2-3; D gene uncertain. Germline V lookup: CDR1 MNHNY, CDR2 SVGAGI (reference sequence). The CDR3 covers 14 residues. Trimming pared 5 bases from V and 1 base from J, leaving 10 bases between. The CDR3 bases are TGTGCCAGCAGTACGGGCCCGCGCACAGATACGCAGTATTTT. Translating it yields CASSTGPRTDTQYF.

The chain has TRBV30 and TRBJ1-5; 8 bases agree with TRBD1. The CDR3 is 14 amino acids. V gave up 2 bases and J gave up 7 bases; unmatched junction bases: 7. Germline loops: CDR1 GTSNPN, CDR2 SVGIG (reference sequence). The CDR3 bases are TGTGCCTGGAGTCCCCAGGGGGCTTGGCAGCCCCAGCATTTT. It translates to CAWSPQGAWQPQHF. The entire variable domain, with the rest obtained from reference TRBV30 and TRBJ1-5, is as follows: SQTIHQWPATLVQPVGSPLSLECTVEGTSNPNLYWYRQAAGRGLQLLFYSVGIGQISSEVPQNLSASRPQDRQFILSSKKLLLSDSGFYLCAWSPQGAWQPQHFGDGTRLSIL.